The clone carrying this TCR beta chain was picked up a small number of times. Its target is unknown. This sample was included in a study of CD8 T cells in ankylosing spondylitis. General study results and limits: Matched synovial fluid from ankylosing spondylitis patients was reported to be enriched for disease-linked clones. Prior work had noted some motif variants in reactive arthritis blood and synovial fluid. Seemingly distinctive of ankylosing spondylitis blood was a TCR beta motif formed by eight highly homologous variants.

Making the TCR beta libraries involved quantitative 5'-RACE with molecular barcodes. TCRdb re-called the 5' RACE reads with MiXCR, one entry per CDR3 protein. The sample comprises about 360,000 distinct CDR3 sequences, approximately 22% of which are singletons, and around 13% rests with the top ten. The origin of this receptor is a male donor with ankylosing spondylitis or in good health (not recorded which). Sequenced sample: blood, either unsorted or a sorted T cell fraction (not recorded which).

Written as DNA, the CDR3 is TGCGCCAGCAGCTCCAACCCGGGACAGCCCCCAGATACGCAGTATTTT. This codes for CASSSNPGQPPDTQYF. The rearrangement uses TRBV5-1 and TRBJ2-3; TRBD1 matches at 7 bases. V lost 3 bases, J lost 4 bases, and 11 bases stayed unmatched. The CDR3 is 16 residues long. Germline V gene sequence: CDR1 SGHRS, CDR2 YFSETQ. The whole variable domain, filled in from reference TRBV5-1 and TRBJ2-3, reads KAGVTQTPRYLIKTRGQQVTLSCSPISGHRSVSWYQQTPGQGLQFLFEYFSETQRNKGNFPGRFSGRQFSNSRSEMNVSTLELGDSALYLCASSSNPGQPPDTQYFGPGTRLTVL.